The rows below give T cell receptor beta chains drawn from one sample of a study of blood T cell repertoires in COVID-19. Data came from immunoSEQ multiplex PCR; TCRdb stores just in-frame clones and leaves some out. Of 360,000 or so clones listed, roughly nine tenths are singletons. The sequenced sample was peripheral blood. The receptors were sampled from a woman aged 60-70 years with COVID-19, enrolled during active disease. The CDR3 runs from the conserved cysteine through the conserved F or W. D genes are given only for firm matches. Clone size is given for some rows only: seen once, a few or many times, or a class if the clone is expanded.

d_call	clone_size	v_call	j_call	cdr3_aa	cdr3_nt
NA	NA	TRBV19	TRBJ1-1	CASSIGNVWEGPNTEAFF	TGTGCCAGTAGTATTGGGAACGTTTGGGAGGGGCCGAACACTGAAGCTTTCTTT
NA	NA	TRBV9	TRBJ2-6	CASSAVAAGANVLTF	TGTGCCAGCAGCGCTGTCGCGGCTGGGGCCAACGTCCTGACTTTC
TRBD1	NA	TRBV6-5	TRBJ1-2	CASRDRESGYTF	TGTGCCAGCAGGGACAGGGAAAGTGGCTACACCTTC
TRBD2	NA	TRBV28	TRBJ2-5	CASSPYLLAGGGETQYF	TGTGCCAGCAGTCCCTACCTTCTAGCGGGGGGAGGGGAGACCCAGTACTTC
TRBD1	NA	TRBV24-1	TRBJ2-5	CATSDPYRDSKETQYF	TGTGCCACCAGTGACCCCTACCGGGACAGTAAAGAGACCCAGTACTTC
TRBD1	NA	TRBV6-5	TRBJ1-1	CASSWEGGPVAAFF	TGTGCCAGCAGTTGGGAAGGGGGCCCGGTCGCAGCTTTCTTT
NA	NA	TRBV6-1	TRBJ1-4	CASSEAQGMWEKLFF	TGTGCCAGCAGTGAAGCACAGGGTATGTGGGAAAAACTGTTTTTT
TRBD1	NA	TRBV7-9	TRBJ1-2	CASSFLTGSYGYTF	TGTGCCAGCAGCTTTTTGACAGGGAGCTATGGCTACACCTTC
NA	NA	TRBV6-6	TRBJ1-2	CASSMGLGYGYTF	TGTGCCAGCAGCATGGGACTTGGCTATGGCTACACCTTC
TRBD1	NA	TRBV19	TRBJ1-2	CASSIRDRGNYGYTF	TGTGCCAGTAGTATCCGGGACAGGGGGAATTATGGCTACACCTTC
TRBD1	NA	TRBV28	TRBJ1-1	CASSLLGQGTVEAFF	TGTGCCAGCAGTTTATTGGGACAGGGGACCGTTGAAGCTTTCTTT
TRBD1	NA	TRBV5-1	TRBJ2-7	CASSPGQGLTYEQYF	TGCGCCAGCAGCCCAGGACAGGGATTAACCTACGAGCAGTACTTC
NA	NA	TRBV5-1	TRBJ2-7	CASSQGQLNEQYF	TGCGCCAGCAGCCAAGGACAGTTGAATGAGCAGTACTTC
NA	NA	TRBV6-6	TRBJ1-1	CASSPTGPNTEAFF	TGTGCCAGCAGTCCAACAGGGCCGAACACTGAAGCTTTCTTT
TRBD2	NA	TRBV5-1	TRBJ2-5	CASSQRGGWETQYF	TGCGCCAGCAGCCAACGCGGGGGGTGGGAGACCCAGTACTTC
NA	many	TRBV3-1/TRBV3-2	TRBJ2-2	CASSQDDLRWGGPFSPNTGELFF	TGTGCCAGCAGCCAAGACGACCTTAGGTGGGGGGGCCCCTTTTCGCCGAACACCGGGGAGCTGTTTTTT
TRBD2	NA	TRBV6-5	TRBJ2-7	CASRNSGVGYEQYF	TGTGCCAGCAGGAATAGCGGGGTTGGGTACGAGCAGTACTTC
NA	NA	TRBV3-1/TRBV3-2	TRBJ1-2	CASSQEGRGGNYGYTF	TGTGCCAGCAGCCAAGAGGGTCGGGGAGGGAACTATGGCTACACCTTC
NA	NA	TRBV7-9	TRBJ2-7	CASSLVGGTYEQYF	TGTGCCAGCAGCTTAGTCGGGGGAACCTACGAGCAGTACTTC
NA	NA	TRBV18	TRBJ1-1	CASSQGSNTEAFF	TGTGCCAGCTCACAGGGGTCGAACACTGAAGCTTTCTTT
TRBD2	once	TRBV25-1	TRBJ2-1	CASSSGGVYNEQFF	TGTGCCAGCAGTAGCGGGGGGGTGTACAATGAGCAGTTCTTC
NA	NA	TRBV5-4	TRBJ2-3	CASSARGPTDTQYF	TGTGCCAGCAGCGCCCGGGGTCCCACAGATACGCAGTATTTT
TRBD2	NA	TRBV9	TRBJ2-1	CASSLGTSGGPGGEQFF	TGTGCCAGCAGCCTAGGGACTAGCGGGGGCCCGGGGGGTGAGCAGTTCTTC
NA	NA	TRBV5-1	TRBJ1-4	CASSLEGRNEKLFF	TGCGCCAGCAGCTTGGAGGGGAGGAATGAAAAACTGTTTTTT
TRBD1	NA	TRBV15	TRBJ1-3	CATSRGQGGNTIYF	TGTGCCACCAGCAGAGGACAGGGAGGAAACACCATATATTTT
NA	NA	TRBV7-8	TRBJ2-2	CASSEQQGTGELFF	TGTGCCAGCAGCGAACAACAGGGTACCGGGGAGCTGTTTTTT
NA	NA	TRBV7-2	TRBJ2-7	CASSLQGPTVSSYEQYF	TGTGCCAGCAGCTTACAGGGGCCGACGGTTAGCTCCTACGAGCAGTACTTC
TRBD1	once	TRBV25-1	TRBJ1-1	CASSLLAKGDPGGTEAFF	TGTGCCAGCAGTCTATTGGCAAAGGGGGACCCAGGGGGCACTGAAGCTTTCTTT
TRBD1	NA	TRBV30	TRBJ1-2	CAWTDRGNDYGYTF	TGTGCCTGGACGGACAGGGGCAATGATTATGGCTACACCTTC
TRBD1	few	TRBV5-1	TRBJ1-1	CASRFTGAVNTEAFF	TGCGCCAGCAGGTTTACAGGGGCTGTGAACACTGAAGCTTTCTTT
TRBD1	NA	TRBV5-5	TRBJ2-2	CASSQTGLGSPGELFF	TGTGCCAGCAGCCAGACAGGGCTCGGTAGTCCCGGGGAGCTGTTTTTT
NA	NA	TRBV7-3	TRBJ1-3	CASSSGNTIYF	TGTGCCAGCAGCTCAGGAAACACCATATATTTT
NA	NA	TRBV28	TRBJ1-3	CASSLPRQARGNTIYF	TGTGCCAGCAGTTTACCACGACAGGCGCGGGGAAACACCATATATTTT
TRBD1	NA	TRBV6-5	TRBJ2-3	CAVISGGATDTQYF	TGTGCCGTTATTTCAGGGGGCGCGACAGATACGCAGTATTTT
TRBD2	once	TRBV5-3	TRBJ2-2	CARKASGANTGELFF	TGTGCCAGAAAGGCTAGCGGGGCGAACACCGGGGAGCTGTTTTTT
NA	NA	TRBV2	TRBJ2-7	CASSRTTYYEQYF	TGTGCCAGCAGTCGGACAACCTACTACGAGCAGTACTTC
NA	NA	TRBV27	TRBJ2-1	CASSFESLKGYNEQFF	TGTGCCAGCAGTTTTGAGTCCTTGAAGGGGTACAATGAGCAGTTCTTC
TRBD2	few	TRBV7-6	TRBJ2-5	CASSFSSGGTFQETQYF	TGTGCCAGCAGCTTCTCCAGCGGGGGGACCTTCCAAGAGACCCAGTACTTC
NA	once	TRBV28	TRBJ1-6	CASRLAGRKNSPLHF	TGTGCCAGCAGATTGGCGGGGAGGAAAAATTCACCCCTCCACTTT
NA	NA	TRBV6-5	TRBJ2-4	CASSSLGIGENIQYF	TGTGCCAGCAGTTCCCTGGGCATAGGCGAAAACATTCAGTACTTC
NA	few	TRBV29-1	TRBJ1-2	CSVVEGGYGYTF	TGCAGCGTTGTGGAGGGGGGGTATGGCTACACCTTC
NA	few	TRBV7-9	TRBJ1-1	CASSLEQNTEAFF	TGTGCCAGCAGCTTAGAACAGAACACTGAAGCTTTCTTT
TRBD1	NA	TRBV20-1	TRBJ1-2	CSAGTGYGYTF	TGCAGTGCTGGGACAGGCTATGGCTACACCTTC
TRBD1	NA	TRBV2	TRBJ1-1	CASPSQQGAGEAFF	TGTGCCAGCCCAAGCCAACAGGGGGCAGGTGAAGCTTTCTTT
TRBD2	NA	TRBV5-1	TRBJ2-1	CASSLRLAVDEQFF	TGCGCCAGCAGCTTGAGACTAGCCGTCGATGAGCAGTTCTTC
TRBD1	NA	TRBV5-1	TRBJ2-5	CASSFGDRGWQETQYF	TGCGCCAGCAGCTTCGGGGACAGGGGGTGGCAAGAGACCCAGTACTTC
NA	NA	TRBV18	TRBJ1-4	CASSPGQSEKLFF	TGTGCCAGCTCACCCGGACAGAGCGAAAAACTGTTTTTT
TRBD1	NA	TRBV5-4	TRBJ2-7	CASSHQGQGVGQYF	TGTGCCAGCAGCCATCAAGGACAGGGTGTGGGGCAGTACTTC
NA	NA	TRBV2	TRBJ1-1	CASSEWEGGVAFF	TGTGCCAGCAGTGAATGGGAGGGCGGGGTCGCTTTCTTT
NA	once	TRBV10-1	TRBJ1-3	CATAGGPGNTIYF	TGCGCCACGGCCGGGGGACCTGGAAACACCATATATTTT
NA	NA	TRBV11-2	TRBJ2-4	CASSSSVAKNIQYF	TGTGCCAGCAGCTCCAGCGTAGCCAAAAACATTCAGTACTTC
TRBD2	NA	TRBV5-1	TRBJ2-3	CASSIIAGLTDTQYF	TGCGCCAGCAGCATCATAGCGGGGCTCACAGATACGCAGTATTTT
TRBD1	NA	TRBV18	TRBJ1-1	CASSPSTGVTEAFF	TGTGCCAGCTCGCCCAGCACAGGGGTCACTGAAGCTTTCTTT
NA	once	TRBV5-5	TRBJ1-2	CASSPQGRGYGYTF	TGTGCCAGCAGCCCTCAGGGAAGGGGCTATGGCTACACCTTC
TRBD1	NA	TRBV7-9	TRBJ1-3	CASSLRTGRSSGNTIYF	TGTGCCAGCAGCTTAAGGACAGGGCGGAGCTCTGGAAACACCATATATTTT
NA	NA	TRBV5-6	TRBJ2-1	CASSLALTSWGRNEQFF	TGTGCCAGCAGCTTGGCCCTCACTAGTTGGGGGCGAAATGAGCAGTTCTTC
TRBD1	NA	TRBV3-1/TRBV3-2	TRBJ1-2	CASSQVGTGDYGYTF	TGTGCCAGCAGCCAAGTTGGGACAGGGGACTATGGCTACACCTTC